These T cell receptor beta chains were read from a single sample in a study of blood T cells in healthy people across ages. TCRdb passed the 5' RACE reads through MiXCR, listing each CDR3 protein once. Among about 720,000 distinct CDR3 sequences listed, about a fifth were seen once. Sample: blood. The receptors shown here come from a man in his 70s in good health. The CDR3 runs from the conserved cysteine through the conserved F or W. A D gene is named only where the DNA matches it firmly. The listing skips clone size in some rows; elsewhere it reads once, few, many or a size class.

j_call cdr3_length d_call v_call clone_size cdr3_nt cdr3_aa
TRBJ1-4 13 NA TRBV27 few TGTGCCAGCAGTTTATTGGCCGACAAAACCCTGTTTTTT CASSLLADKTLFF
TRBJ2-3 15 TRBD1 TRBV7-6 few TGTGCCAGCAGCTCGAACAGGGGTCTCACAGATACGCAGTATTTT CASSSNRGLTDTQYF
TRBJ1-1 14 NA TRBV7-6 many TGTGCCAGCAGCCCCCAGACAGGTTCAGTTGAAGCTTTCTTT CASSPQTGSVEAFF
TRBJ2-7 12 NA TRBV3-1 NA TGTGCCAGCAGCCAACGAGTCCACGAGCAGTACTTC CASSQRVHEQYF
TRBJ1-2 14 NA TRBV12-3/TRBV12-4 NA TGTGCCAGCAGTACGGGACTTACTAACTATGGCTACACCTTC CASSTGLTNYGYTF
TRBJ1-5 13 NA TRBV12-3/TRBV12-4 NA TGTGCCAGCAACAGTCAGGGCTATCAGCCCCAGCATTTT CASNSQGYQPQHF
TRBJ2-1 13 TRBD2 TRBV30 few TGTGCCTGGAAGCGGGAGGGCCCGAATGAGCAGTTCTTC CAWKREGPNEQFF
TRBJ2-1 13 NA TRBV3-1 NA TGTGCCAGCAGCCAGCAGCATCCGGAGACCCGGTACTTC CASSQQHPETRYF
TRBJ2-1 16 TRBD2 TRBV24-1 few TGTGCCACCAGTGATATACTAGCGGGGTCATACAATGAGCAGTTCTTC CATSDILAGSYNEQFF
TRBJ2-5 12 NA TRBV7-6 few TGTGCCAGCAGTACCGGGGCCTCCCCCCAGTACTTC CASSTGASPQYF
TRBJ2-7 14 NA TRBV5-8 few TGTGCCAGCAGCTTGCCGGGTACGTCCTACGAGCAGTACTTC CASSLPGTSYEQYF
TRBJ2-4 17 TRBD2 TRBV12-3/TRBV12-4 NA TGTGCCAGCAGCCCCGGGGGGGGTTCGGAAAACAAAAACATTCAGTACTTC CASSPGGGSENKNIQYF
TRBJ2-1 13 TRBD1 TRBV30 many TGTGCCTGGAAGGGGGCCTTTCTTGGTGAGCAGTTCTTC CAWKGAFLGEQFF
TRBJ2-1 16 NA TRBV24-1 NA TGTGCCACCAGTGATTATAGGGGTAGCTCCTACAATGAGCAGTTCTTC CATSDYRGSSYNEQFF
TRBJ2-7 14 TRBD2 TRBV20-1 NA TGCAGTGCTAGAATCGGTTGGGGGGGCTACGAGCAGTACTTC CSARIGWGGYEQYF
TRBJ2-1 15 TRBD2 TRBV20-1 many TGCAGTGCTAGACCCGGGAGGGCCCTAGGCCATGAGCAGTTCTTC CSARPGRALGHEQFF
TRBJ2-3 12 NA TRBV12-3/TRBV12-4 NA TGTGCCAGCAGGAGAAGCACAGATATGCAGTATTTT CASRRSTDMQYF
TRBJ2-2 17 NA TRBV6-2/TRBV6-3 many TGTGCCAGCAGTGGGGGCACTAGCTTCTTCGGGACCGGGGAGCTGTTTTTT CASSGGTSFFGTGELFF
TRBJ1-5 13 NA TRBV6-2/TRBV6-3 few TGTGCCAGCAAACAGGACAGTCCACGGCCCCAGCATTTT CASKQDSPRPQHF
TRBJ1-4 15 NA TRBV4-1 NA TGCGCCAGCAGCCAAGGGGACATGGACGAGGAAAAACTGTTTTTT CASSQGDMDEEKLFF
TRBJ2-3 15 TRBD2 TRBV6-2/TRBV6-3 few TGTGCCAGCAGTACCCGGACTAGAGACACAGATACGCAGTATTTT CASSTRTRDTDTQYF
TRBJ1-2 14 NA TRBV5-1 few TGCGCCAGCAGCTGGACCCAGGGTGGCTATGGCTACACCTTC CASSWTQGGYGYTF
TRBJ2-7 13 TRBD1 TRBV20-1 NA TGCAGTGCTAGAGGGGGACAGCGCACCAGGGAGTACTTC CSARGGQRTREYF
TRBJ2-1 17 TRBD2 TRBV7-9 few TGTGCCAGCAGCTTAAGTAGTGGTAGCGGGAGTAGGAATGAGCAGTTCTTC CASSLSSGSGSRNEQFF
TRBJ1-1 11 NA TRBV28 NA TGTGCCAGCAGGCAGATCGGCCAGGCGTTCTTT CASRQIGQAFF
TRBJ1-2 14 NA TRBV24-1 NA TGTGCCACCAGTGATTTGCACGGCGGGTCTGGCTACACCTTC CATSDLHGGSGYTF
TRBJ1-4 14 NA TRBV28 NA TGTGCCAGCAACGAGGGGGGTATCGGAGAAAAACTGTTTTTT CASNEGGIGEKLFF
TRBJ1-4 16 TRBD1 TRBV5-1 NA TGCGCCAGCACCGATACAGGGGTGGGCACTAATGAAAAACTGTTTTTT CASTDTGVGTNEKLFF
TRBJ2-2 16 NA TRBV7-2 few TGTGCCAGCAGCCCTACCGTGGGAGTGAACACCGGGGAGCTGTTTTTT CASSPTVGVNTGELFF
TRBJ1-2 14 NA TRBV25-1 many TGTGCCAGCAGTGGAAGCGCAGGGAACTATGGCTACACCTTC CASSGSAGNYGYTF
TRBJ1-3 17 NA TRBV14 few TGTGCCAGCAGCCATTCGGTTGGACAGCTCTCTGGAAACACCATATATTTT CASSHSVGQLSGNTIYF
TRBJ2-1 16 TRBD2 TRBV11-3 once TGTGCCAGCAGCCCCCGGGTTAGCGGGACGTCAAGAGAGCAGTTCTTC CASSPRVSGTSREQFF
TRBJ1-5 15 NA TRBV20-1 many TGCAGTGCTAGGGTACATCAAGACAGGTCTCAGCCCCAGCATTTT CSARVHQDRSQPQHF
TRBJ2-7 15 NA TRBV20-1 NA TGCAGTGCTAGAGATGCGGGAAGGGCTGGCTACGAGCAGTACTTC CSARDAGRAGYEQYF
TRBJ2-5 15 TRBD2 TRBV20-1 NA TGCAGTGCCGATGGGACTAGCGGGGTGATAGAGACCCAGTACTTC CSADGTSGVIETQYF
TRBJ2-5 15 NA TRBV5-4 NA TGTGCCAGCAGCTTGGGTGGAACGAGGGGAGAGACCCAGTACTTC CASSLGGTRGETQYF
TRBJ2-1 12 NA TRBV7-2 NA TGTGCCAGCAGCTTCCCCCCGAGCGCACAGTTCTTC CASSFPPSAQFF
TRBJ2-1 15 TRBD2 TRBV6-2/TRBV6-3 NA TGTGCCAGCAATGGCGGGGGTTTCTCCTACAATGAGCAGTTCTTC CASNGGGFSYNEQFF
TRBJ2-3 15 NA TRBV11-2 NA TGTGCCAGCAGCTTAGACCTGGCCACCGCAGATACGCAGTATTTT CASSLDLATADTQYF
TRBJ1-4 18 TRBD1 TRBV4-3 NA TGCGCCAGCAGCCAAGGGGACAGGGCGTATGGAACTAATGAAAAACTGTTTTTT CASSQGDRAYGTNEKLFF
TRBJ2-1 15 NA TRBV19 NA TGTGCCAGTAGTGTTGGTGGCGGAGTTAGTAATGAGCAGTTCTTC CASSVGGGVSNEQFF
TRBJ2-1 12 NA TRBV3-1 few TGTGCCAGTGGACGGACTGAAGAGACCCTGTACTTC CASGRTEETLYF
TRBJ1-5 13 NA TRBV7-2 NA TGTGCCAGCAGCTTATTGCCGGAGGGAGCCCAGCATTTT CASSLLPEGAQHF
TRBJ1-5 14 NA TRBV6-2/TRBV6-3 NA TGTGCCAGCAGCCACTGGGGTGGCAATCAGCCCCAGCATTTT CASSHWGGNQPQHF
TRBJ1-1 15 NA TRBV29-1 NA TGCAGCGTTGAAGGGCGGAGTAGGGCCGGCACTGAAGCTTTCTTT CSVEGRSRAGTEAFF
TRBJ1-2 14 NA TRBV29-1 NA TGCAGCGTCCTAATTTACAGGGAGAACTATGGCTACACCTTC CSVLIYRENYGYTF
TRBJ1-3 16 TRBD1 TRBV19 NA TGTGCCAGTAGTCCACCGGGACAGGGTTTGGGAAACACCATATATTTT CASSPPGQGLGNTIYF
TRBJ2-1 15 TRBD1 TRBV18 many TGTGCCAGCTCACCGGCAGGGGGCCCCATTAATGAGCAGTTCTTC CASSPAGGPINEQFF
TRBJ2-7 12 NA TRBV5-5 NA TGTGCCAGCAGCAAGACTCGATACGAGCAGTACTTC CASSKTRYEQYF
TRBJ2-7 17 NA TRBV7-9 many TGTGCCAGCAGCCTCCCCATTATTCCAGGCGCGTCCTACGAGCAGTACTTC CASSLPIIPGASYEQYF
TRBJ2-6 18 NA TRBV18 few TGTGCCAGCTCACCACCGGGACACGGATCCTCTGGGGCCAACGTCCTGACTTTC CASSPPGHGSSGANVLTF
TRBJ2-7 16 NA TRBV3-1 few TGTGCCAGCAGCCAAGGGTGGCTCCCGGATGGCGACGAGCAGTACTTC CASSQGWLPDGDEQYF
TRBJ2-1 17 TRBD2 TRBV5-8 NA TGTGCCATCGCAAGGGGGAGGACTAGCGGGAGGTCCGGCGAGCAGTTCTTC CAIARGRTSGRSGEQFF
TRBJ1-1 15 TRBD1 TRBV20-1 NA TGCAGTGCTAGAGATTCGGACAGGCCGAACACTGAAGCTTTCTTT CSARDSDRPNTEAFF
TRBJ1-6 15 TRBD1 TRBV9 NA TGTGCCAGCAGCGGGACAGGGAGGAGTAATTCACCCCTCCACTTT CASSGTGRSNSPLHF
TRBJ1-2 15 TRBD1 TRBV10-3 few TGTGCCATCAGGAAAGACAGGGAGGGCAACTATGGCTACACCTTC CAIRKDREGNYGYTF
TRBJ1-5 15 TRBD1 TRBV12-3/TRBV12-4 NA TGTGCCAGCAGTCATGACAGGGGGCGCGAGGAGCCCCAGCATTTT CASSHDRGREEPQHF